The 26 T cell receptor beta chains presented below share a single source sample, sequenced in a study of T cell responses to AZD1222 COVID-19 vaccine. Profiling relied on immunoSEQ multiplex PCR, and the TCRdb table lists in-frame clones only, not all of them. The table records over 110,000 clones, about nine tenths of them present only once. The specimen comprised peripheral blood, sampled on day 0 of AZD1222 vaccination. The source of these receptors is an adult in good health.

This sequence joins TRBV5-1 and TRBJ1-1; 7 nucleotides match TRBD1. This CDR3 spans 14 amino acids. CDR1 is SGHRS and CDR2 is YFSETQ in the germline V gene. Trimming removed 4 bases from V and 5 bases from J; junction bases left unmatched: 8. The DNA for the CDR3 is TGCGCCAGCAGCGGGGGGACAGTACCAACTGAAGCTTTCTTT. Residues: CASSGGTVPTEAFF.

The chain is built from TRBV18 and TRBJ1-2; a possible D gene is TRBD1 (6 bases). The germline V gene has CDR1 KGHSH and CDR2 LQKENI. The V gene lost 2 bases and the J gene lost 4 bases, with 14 bases spanning the gap. This CDR3 is built from 15 residues. CDR3 protein: CASSPSRGRTYGYTF. The CDR3 DNA follows: TGTGCCAGCTCACCATCCAGGGGCAGGACCTATGGCTACACCTTC.

The chain combines TRBV6-5 with TRBJ1-1, with 8 bases lining up with TRBD1. CDR3 length: 15 amino acids. Germline assignment: CDR1 MNHEY and CDR2 SVGAGI. The junction had 6 bases not matched to a gene; V was cut back by 4 bases and J by 2 bases. The CDR3 reads CASSSSGTGNTEAFF. Here the CDR3 DNA reads TGTGCCAGCAGTTCTTCCGGGACAGGTAACACTGAAGCTTTCTTT.

The chain couples TRBV7-9 to TRBJ1-2; 7 bases agree with TRBD1. V was clipped by 6 bases and J by 8 bases; unmatched bases: 9. This CDR3 is built from 13 residues. Per the germline V gene, CDR1 is SEHNR and CDR2 is FQNEAQ (reference sequence). Here the CDR3 reads CASRLQGQRGYTF. The CDR3 DNA reads as TGTGCCAGCAGACTACAGGGGCAGAGAGGCTACACCTTC.

The table lists this clone with a few counts. The chain has TRBV18 and TRBJ1-5; 7 bases align to TRBD1. The trim removed 3 bases at V and 1 base at J, leaving 3 bases unmatched. This CDR3 comprises 15 residues. CDR1 is KGHSH and CDR2 is LQKENI in the germline V gene. This chain's CDR3 is CASSPGTVSNQPQHF. The CDR3 coding sequence is TGTGCCAGCTCACCGGGGACAGTCAGCAATCAGCCCCAGCATTTT.

The chain links TRBV5-1 to TRBJ2-7, with TRBD1 as a possible D gene (6 bases). From germline, CDR1 is SGHRS and CDR2 YFSETQ. Trimming removed 4 bases from V and 1 base from J, with 18 bases in between. There are 16 residues in the CDR3. The CDR3 DNA is TGCGCCAGCAGCCCGATGAGCCGGGACAATTCCTACGAGCAGTACTTC. Residues: CASSPMSRDNSYEQYF.

For the CDR3, the DNA is TGTGCCAGCAGCTTGAGCGGGAGCTCCTACAATGAGCAGTTCTTC. Its translation: CASSLSGSSYNEQFF. This chain links TRBV7-3 with TRBJ2-1; 8 positions agree with TRBD2. V gave up 3 bases and J gave up 0 bases; unmatched junction bases: 1. Germline CDR1 is SGHTA and CDR2 is FQGTGA. The CDR3 is 15 amino acids.

The chain is built from TRBV15 and TRBJ2-2, with 7 bases lining up with TRBD1. Losses at the gene ends were 5 bases for V and 6 bases for J; bases not matched to a gene: 12. CDR3 length equals 16 residues. Germline loops: CDR1 LNHNV, CDR2 YYDKDF (reference sequence). The CDR3 protein is CATSSHRGNSAGELFF. The DNA for the CDR3 is TGTGCCACCAGCTCTCACAGGGGCAACTCGGCCGGGGAGCTGTTTTTT.

This clone was picked up one time. V is TRBV12-3 or TRBV12-4 and J is TRBJ1-2, with D maybe TRBD1 (5 bases). The ends were cut back, 6 bases at V and 4 bases at J, with 12 bases in the middle. The CDR3 has 13 residues. The CDR3 DNA reads as TGTGCCAGCAGGGGGCCGTCACCCTATGGCTACACCTTC. This translates into CASRGPSPYGYTF.

This rearrangement joins TRBV11-2 to TRBJ1-1; D gene uncertain. V dropped 3 bases and J dropped 4 bases, with 6 bases sitting between them. The CDR3 spans 12 residues. CDR1 and CDR2 from the germline V gene are SGHAT and FQNNGV. CDR3 loop: CASSFPGTEAFF. The CDR3 bases are TGTGCCAGCAGCTTCCCTGGCACTGAAGCTTTCTTT. Full variable domain (rest looked up from reference TRBV11-2 and TRBJ1-1): EAGVAQSPRYKIIEKRQSVAFWCNPISGHATLYWYQQILGQGPKLLIQFQNNGVVDDSQLPKDRFSAERLKGVDSTLKIQPAKLEDSAVYLCASSFPGTEAFFGQGTRLTVV.

The V gene is TRBV3-1 (or the pseudogene TRBV3-2), the J gene TRBJ1-4, with a possible D match to TRBD1 (6 bases). Germline V lookup: CDR1 LGHDT, CDR2 YNNKEL (reference sequence). This CDR3 has 15 amino acids. V shed 5 bases and J shed 4 bases, with 14 bases lying between them. Written as DNA, the CDR3 is TGTGCCAGCAGCTCCCCCGGGGGCCTTAATGAAAAACTGTTTTTT. Encoded protein: CASSSPGGLNEKLFF.

The chain recombines TRBV2 with TRBJ1-1; D is possibly TRBD1 (5 bases). This CDR3 region has 15 residues. In germline, CDR1 is SNHLY, CDR2 FYNNEI. V shed 10 bases and J shed 0 bases, with 18 bases lying between them. Here the CDR3 reads CATATGLWMNTEAFF. The DNA of the CDR3 is TGTGCCACAGCTACAGGCCTTTGGATGAACACTGAAGCTTTCTTT. Full variable domain (remainder filled in from reference TRBV2 and TRBJ1-1): EPEVTQTPSHQVTQMGQEVILRCVPISNHLYFYWYRQILGQKVEFLVSFYNNEISEKSEIFDDQFSVERPDGSNFTLKIRSTKLEDSAMYFCATATGLWMNTEAFFGQGTRLTVV.

This clone was observed once. The chain combines TRBV5-5 with TRBJ2-3, with unresolved D. There are 14 residues in the CDR3. Germline V gene lookup returns CDR1 SGHKS and CDR2 YYEKEE (reference sequence). V was trimmed by 2 bases and J by 2 bases, leaving 9 bases between them. CDR3 sequence reads: CASSLMVPTDTQYF. The CDR3 DNA follows: TGTGCCAGCAGCTTAATGGTTCCCACAGATACGCAGTATTTT.

This chain's CDR3 is CASSLFPDREAEGLHSPLHF. The CDR3 coding sequence is TGTGCCAGCAGCCTTTTCCCGGACAGGGAGGCGGAGGGTCTACATTCACCCCTCCACTTT. J is TRBJ1-6 and V is TRBV21-1; TRBD1, the table's D call, was not compared with the DNA. TRBV21-1 represents a pseudogene. The CDR3 has 20 residues.

The chain links TRBV10-2 to TRBJ1-5; D uncertain. Germline V gene data show CDR1 as WSHSY and CDR2 as SAAADI. The CDR3 has 13 amino acids. Between the trimmed V and J ends, which lost 6 bases and 6 bases, there was a span of 12 bases. The CDR3 spells CASRDWSTQPQHF. Written as DNA, the CDR3 is TGCGCCAGCAGGGATTGGAGTACTCAGCCCCAGCATTTT.

The J gene is TRBJ1-1, the V gene TRBV9; 11 positions match TRBD1. V lost 0 bases, J lost 1 base, and 8 bases stayed unmatched. Germline V CDR1 and CDR2: SGDLS, YYNGEE. The length of the CDR3 is 18 residues. Here the CDR3 reads CASSVGFGTGGRNTEAFF. The CDR3 DNA reads TGTGCCAGCAGCGTAGGCTTTGGGACAGGGGGGCGGAACACTGAAGCTTTCTTT.

J is TRBJ2-5 and V is TRBV3-1 (or the pseudogene TRBV3-2); TRBD2 is a possible D gene (6 bases). Germline V lookup: CDR1 LGHDT, CDR2 YNNKEL (reference sequence). This CDR3 region has 16 residues. V was trimmed by 3 bases and J by 2 bases, leaving 16 bases between them. CDR3 in amino acids: CASSQGGAFGQETQYF. Written as DNA, the CDR3 is TGTGCCAGCAGCCAGGGGGGAGCTTTTGGTCAAGAGACCCAGTACTTC.

CDR3 in amino acids: CASSGTGDNYGYTF. The CDR3 coding sequence is TGCGCCAGCAGCGGGACAGGGGATAACTATGGCTACACCTTC. V and J are TRBV5-1 and TRBJ1-2; 10 nucleotides line up with TRBD1. This CDR3 has 14 amino acids. Germline CDR1 reads SGHRS; CDR2 reads YFSETQ. J lost 1 base, V lost 4 bases, and 1 base had no gene match.

This rearrangement joins TRBV6-1 to TRBJ2-5; 12 bases align to TRBD1. V shed 2 bases, J shed 5 bases, and the junction held 6 bases outside the gene matches. The CDR3 sequence is 16 residues long. Germline V gives CDR1 MNHNS, CDR2 SASEGT. CDR3 nucleotides: TGTGCCAGCAGTGAAACCGGGACAGGGGGCTGGGAGACCCAGTACTTC. Its translation is CASSETGTGGWETQYF.

The chain is built from TRBV27 and TRBJ2-1; tentatively, D is TRBD1 (7 bases). Germline values: CDR1 MNHEY, CDR2 SMNVEV (reference sequence). The CDR3 contains 13 residues. V was cut by 5 bases and J by 5 bases, with 10 bases left in between. The CDR3 is CASSAGQHNEQFF. The CDR3 DNA is TGTGCCAGCAGTGCGGGACAGCACAATGAGCAGTTCTTC.

The gene calls are TRBV4-1 and TRBJ1-2; tentatively, D is TRBD1 (5 bases). Germline V gene data show CDR1 as MGHRA and CDR2 as YSYEKL. This CDR3 has 14 amino acids. V was pared by 0 bases and J by 2 bases, with 7 bases between. The CDR3 spells CASSQDPGNYGYTF. The CDR3 DNA reads as TGCGCCAGCAGCCAAGACCCAGGGAACTATGGCTACACCTTC.

V is TRBV30 and J is TRBJ1-2; TRBD1 is a possible D gene (5 bases). The CDR3 is made up of 15 amino acids. Germline CDR1 is GTSNPN and CDR2 is SVGIG (reference sequence). V was cut by 0 bases and J by 8 bases, with 19 bases left in between. The CDR3 spells CAWSVTRRGAGGYTF. Written as DNA, the CDR3 is TGTGCCTGGAGTGTGACCCGGAGGGGCGCGGGGGGCTACACCTTC.

As concerns this clone: An end of the junction differs from the germline gene, which may be a read error. Distinct nucleotide sequences in the sample also encode this CDR3. V and J are TRBV13 and TRBJ2-6, with 15 positions matching TRBD2. The CDR3 has 21 residues. Germline V lookup: CDR1 PRHDT, CDR2 FYEKMQ (reference sequence). The CDR3: CASSFLGLAGGRVKGANVLTF. The CDR3 DNA reads as TGTGCCAGCAGCTTTCTTGGACTAGCGGGAGGGAGGGTAAAAGGGGCCAACGTCCTGACTTTT.

The V gene is TRBV30, the J gene TRBJ1-5; no definite D call. The CDR3 length is 13 residues. The ends were cut back, 0 bases at V and 4 bases at J, with 7 bases in the middle. CDR1 is GTSNPN, CDR2 SVGIG, per germline (reference sequence). The CDR3 nucleotides read TGTGCCTGGAGTGTAAAAGGGAATCAGCCCCAGCATTTT. This sequence encodes CAWSVKGNQPQHF.

J is TRBJ1-1 and V is TRBV10-3; D is ambiguous. The CDR3 loop spans 16 amino acids. Germline values: CDR1 ENHRY, CDR2 SYGVKD. With 4 bases removed from V and 1 base from J, the gap between germline ends came to 16 bases. For the CDR3, the DNA is TGTGCCATCAGTGGTCGACCAGGTTTCACGAACACTGAAGCTTTCTTT. It yields the protein CAISGRPGFTNTEAFF.

This clone has only one observation. This chain joins TRBV15 and TRBJ1-2, with D maybe TRBD1 (6 bases). V was cut by 1 base and J by 7 bases, with 19 bases left in between. Germline CDR1 and CDR2: LNHNV and YYDKDF (reference sequence). The CDR3 has 16 amino acids. The CDR3 region has the DNA TGTGCCACCAGCAGAGGAGTACAGGGACCATGGAGTGGCTACACCTTC. This encodes CATSRGVQGPWSGYTF.